One sample yielded the 16 T cell receptor beta chains listed below, sequenced in a study of T cells expressing NK-cell markers (dated by TCRdb to about 2020). Libraries were prepared through 5' RACE. Sequencer: Illumina HiSeq 2000. Reprocessed by TCRdb, the reads give a single entry per CDR3 protein sequence, without DNA. The table kept for this sample lists about 550,000 distinct CDR3 sequences. The ten top clones hold approximately 3.6% of the sample. Sequencing was carried out using blood T cells: a sorted CD56 or NKG2C T cell subset, CD4+ or CD8+ T cells, or bulk PBMC T cells (not recorded which). The receptor set was obtained from a man aged 18 to 29 in good health. Donor details come from another sample of the same person, matched by shared clones.

V usage is TRBV7-9 and J usage is TRBJ2-3; the TCRdb call, TRBD2, lacks DNA for checking. This CDR3 contains 15 residues. CDR1 is SEHNR, CDR2 FQNEAQ, per germline (reference sequence). The CDR3: CASRPTSVSTDTQYF.

V gene TRBV7-9 combines with J gene TRBJ2-2. CDR1 SEHNR and CDR2 FQNEAQ come from the germline V gene (reference sequence). The CDR3 is 15 amino acids. This chain's CDR3 is CASSLAGSSTGELFF.

V and J are TRBV7-9 and TRBJ2-1; no DNA is available, so the TRBD2 call from TCRdb remains unchecked. The germline CDR1 and CDR2 sequences are SEHNR and FQNEAQ (reference sequence). This CDR3 has 13 amino acids. Here the CDR3 reads CATRLAGENEQFF. The variable domain in full, with the rest retrieved from reference TRBV7-9 and TRBJ2-1, is DTGVSQNPRHKITKRGQNVTFRCDPISEHNRLYWYRQTLGQGPEFLTYFQNEAQLEKSRLLSDRFSAERPKGSFSTLEIQRTEQGDSAMYLCATRLAGENEQFFGPGTRLTVL.

The chain recombines TRBV7-2 with TRBJ2-1; TCRdb lists TRBD2, though no DNA is available to test this call. In germline, CDR1 is SGHTA, CDR2 FQGNSA. This CDR3 is 14 amino acids long. CDR3 sequence: CASSLSLAFYEQFF.

The chain combines TRBV12-3 or TRBV12-4 with TRBJ2-3; the TCRdb D gene call, TRBD1, has no DNA to confirm it. The CDR3 totals 14 residues. The CDR3 is CASSLVRVKDTQYF.

V usage is TRBV5-1 and J usage is TRBJ2-3; checking the TCRdb D call of TRBD2 is not possible without DNA. The CDR3 has 13 residues. Germline V gene lookup returns CDR1 SGHRS and CDR2 YFSETQ. CDR3 protein: CASNLEWRDTQYF.

This rearrangement joins TRBV4-2 to TRBJ2-1; TCRdb designates TRBD2, a call that cannot be tested without DNA. The CDR3 consists of 16 residues. Germline CDR1 LGHNA, CDR2 YNFKEQ. CDR3 sequence: CASSQASGLGYNEQFF.

This chain joins TRBV25-1 and TRBJ1-2; TCRdb's D call of TRBD1 is untestable without DNA. Germline CDR1 reads MGHDK; CDR2 reads SYGVNS. The CDR3 is 13 residues long. The chain's CDR3 is CASSPLAGSGYTF.

V gene TRBV20-1 combines with J gene TRBJ2-1; TCRdb reports TRBD1, a call that lacks DNA to check it against. The CDR3 contains 14 residues. Germline V gives CDR1 DFQATT, CDR2 SNEGSKA (reference sequence). CDR3: CSAIPGQGKNEQFF.

The chain has TRBV11-1 and TRBJ2-1; TCRdb's D call of TRBD2 is untestable without DNA. Germline V CDR1 and CDR2: SGHAT, FQDESV (reference sequence). The CDR3 runs to 20 residues. CDR3 in amino acids: CATPGRSGTSGSKAYNEQFF.

The rearrangement uses TRBV14 and TRBJ2-1; the TCRdb D gene call, TRBD1, has no DNA to confirm it. CDR1 is SGHDN, CDR2 FVKESK, per germline. CDR3 length equals 16 residues. CDR3 protein: CASSQVNRGAYNEQFF.

This sequence joins TRBV29-1 and TRBJ2-2; TCRdb outputs TRBD2, but without DNA this stays unchecked. This CDR3 comprises 15 residues. CDR1 and CDR2 from the germline V gene are SQVTM and ANQGSEA. The chain's CDR3 is CSVGIAGASTGELFF.

V is TRBV5-1 and J is TRBJ2-3. The V gene's germline CDR1 is SGHRS and CDR2 YFSETQ. CDR3 length: 12 residues. The CDR3 here is CASGESTDTQYF.

The rearrangement joins TRBV12-3 or TRBV12-4 to TRBJ2-3; TCRdb's D call of TRBD2 is untestable without DNA. This CDR3 is 16 amino acids long. The CDR3: CASSFTGGEYTDTQYF.

The CDR3 loop is CASSSQGSTYNSPLHF. The chain employs TRBV7-9 and TRBJ1-6; TCRdb designates TRBD1, a call that cannot be tested without DNA. Germline CDR1 and CDR2: SEHNR and FQNEAQ (reference sequence). This CDR3 is built from 16 residues.

J is TRBJ1-1 and V is TRBV10-3; TCRdb gives TRBD1 as the D gene, but with no DNA this cannot be confirmed. The length of the CDR3 is 14 residues. Germline CDR1 is ENHRY and CDR2 is SYGVKD. Here the CDR3 reads CAITQGGQDTEAFF.